This record looks at one T cell receptor beta chain sequence and its context. This sample was taken from a study of shared clonotypes between healthy human individuals. Authors' methods: Filtering was not the same, since immunoSEQ gave junction-only sequences without quality scores. Libraries were prepared by immunoSEQ multiplex PCR; TCRdb keeps only in-frame clonotypes and omits some of them. The DNA gave D and trimming, while V, J and clone size come from that table. This table holds 660,000 or so clones, approximately 96% found once. Naive CD8 isolation took CD45RO-negative cells positively selected for CCR7 and excluded terminally differentiated effector memory CD45RA+ cells. Sequencing used naive CD8+ T cells sorted from blood. The clonotype originates from a woman aged 25-40 years in good health.

CDR3 amino acids: CASSLGGRGYQETQYF. For the CDR3, the DNA is TGTGCCAGCAGCTTAGGGGGCAGGGGGTACCAAGAGACCCAGTACTTC. The rearrangement uses TRBV13 and TRBJ2-5, with 7 positions matching TRBD1. After removal of 0 bases from V and 0 bases from J, the junction contained 4 bases not matched to a gene. There are 16 residues in the CDR3. The germline V gene has CDR1 PRHDT and CDR2 FYEKMQ (reference sequence).